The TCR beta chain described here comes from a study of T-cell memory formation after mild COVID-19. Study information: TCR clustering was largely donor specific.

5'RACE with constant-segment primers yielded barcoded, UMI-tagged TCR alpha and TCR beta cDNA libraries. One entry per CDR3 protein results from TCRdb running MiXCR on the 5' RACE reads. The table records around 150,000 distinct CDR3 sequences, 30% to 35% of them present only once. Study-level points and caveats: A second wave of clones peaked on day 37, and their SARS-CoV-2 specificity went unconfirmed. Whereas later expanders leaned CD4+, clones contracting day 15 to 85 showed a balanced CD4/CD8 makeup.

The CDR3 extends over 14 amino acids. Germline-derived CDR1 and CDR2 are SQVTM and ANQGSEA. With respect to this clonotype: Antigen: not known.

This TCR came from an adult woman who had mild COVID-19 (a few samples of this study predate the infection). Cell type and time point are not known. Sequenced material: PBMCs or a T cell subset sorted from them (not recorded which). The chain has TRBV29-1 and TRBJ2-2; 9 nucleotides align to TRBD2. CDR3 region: CSGLAGSNTGELFF. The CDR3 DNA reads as TGCAGTGGCCTAGCGGGGTCGAACACCGGGGAGCTGTTTTTT.